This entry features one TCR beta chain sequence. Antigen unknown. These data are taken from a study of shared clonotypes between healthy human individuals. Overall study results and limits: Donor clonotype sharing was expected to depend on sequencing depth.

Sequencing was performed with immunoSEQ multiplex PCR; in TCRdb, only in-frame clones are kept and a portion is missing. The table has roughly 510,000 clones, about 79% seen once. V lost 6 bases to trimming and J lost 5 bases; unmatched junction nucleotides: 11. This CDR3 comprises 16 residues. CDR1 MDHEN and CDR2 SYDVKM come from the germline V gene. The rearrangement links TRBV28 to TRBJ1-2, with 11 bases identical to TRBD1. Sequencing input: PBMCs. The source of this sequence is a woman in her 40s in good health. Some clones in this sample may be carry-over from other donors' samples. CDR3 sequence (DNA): TGTGCCAGCAGAAGGACAGGGGGCTTATATTGGTATGGCTACACCTTC. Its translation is CASRRTGGLYWYGYTF.